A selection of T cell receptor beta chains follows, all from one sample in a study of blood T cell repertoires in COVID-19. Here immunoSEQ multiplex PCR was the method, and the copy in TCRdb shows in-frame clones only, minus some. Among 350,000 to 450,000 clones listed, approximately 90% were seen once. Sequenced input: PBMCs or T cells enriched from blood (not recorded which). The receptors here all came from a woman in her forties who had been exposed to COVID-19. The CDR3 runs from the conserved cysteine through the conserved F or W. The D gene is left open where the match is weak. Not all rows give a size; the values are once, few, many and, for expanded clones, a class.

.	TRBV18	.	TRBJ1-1	CASSPLSGSVNTEAFF	TGTGCCAGCTCACCCCTTTCGGGGTCGGTGAACACTGAAGCTTTCTTT
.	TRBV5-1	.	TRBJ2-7	CASSLVGESYEQYF	TGCGCCAGCAGCTTGGTCGGGGAGTCCTACGAGCAGTACTTC
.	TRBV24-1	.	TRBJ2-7	CATSSASSYEQYF	TGTGCCACCTCAAGCGCGAGCTCCTACGAGCAGTACTTC
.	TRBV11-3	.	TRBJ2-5	CASSPPSEETQYF	TGTGCCAGCAGCCCCCCCTCTGAGGAGACCCAGTACTTC
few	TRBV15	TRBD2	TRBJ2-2	CATSRELAGGPRTGELFF	TGTGCCACCAGCAGAGAACTAGCGGGGGGGCCGCGCACCGGGGAGCTGTTTTTT
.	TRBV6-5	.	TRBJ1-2	CASSYELTGYGYTF	TGTGCCAGCAGTTACGAGCTAACGGGCTATGGCTACACCTTC
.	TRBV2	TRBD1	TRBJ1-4	CASSFTGVYEKLFF	TGTGCCAGCAGTTTTACAGGGGTCTACGAAAAACTGTTTTTT
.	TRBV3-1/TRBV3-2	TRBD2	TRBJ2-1	CASSLEGEPLSGGRVYEQFF	TGTGCCAGCAGCCTTGAGGGGGAGCCCCTTAGCGGGGGTCGGGTCTATGAGCAGTTCTTC
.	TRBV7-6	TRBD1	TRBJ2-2	CASSDRDRESELFF	TGTGCCAGCAGCGACCGGGACAGGGAATCGGAGCTGTTTTTT
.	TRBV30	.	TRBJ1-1	CAYLLGGATRGAFF	TGTGCCTATTTACTAGGGGGTGCCACCAGAGGGGCTTTCTTT
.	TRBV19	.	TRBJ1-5	CASTRVSNQPQHF	TGTGCCAGTACGCGGGTTAGCAATCAGCCCCAGCATTTT
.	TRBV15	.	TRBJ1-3	CATSSQGLTGNTIYF	TGTGCCACCAGCAGTCAGGGGCTAACTGGAAACACCATATATTTT
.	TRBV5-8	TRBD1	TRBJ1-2	CASSLVDRVPQGGYTF	TGTGCCAGCAGCTTGGTGGACAGGGTACCCCAAGGGGGCTACACCTTC
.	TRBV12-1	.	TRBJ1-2	CASSPPYSRVYHGYTF	TGTGCCAGCAGCCCCCCATATTCGCGGGTTTATCATGGCTACACCTTC
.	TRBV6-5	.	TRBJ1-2	CASSTDSYYGYTF	TGTGCCAGCTCGACGGACAGTTATTATGGCTACACCTTC
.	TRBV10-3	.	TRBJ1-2	CAIGNQEAYGYTF	TGTGCCATCGGTAACCAAGAGGCCTATGGCTACACCTTC
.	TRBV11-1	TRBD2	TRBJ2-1	CASSPSAGLAGDEQFF	TGTGCCAGCAGCCCCTCCGCGGGACTAGCGGGGGATGAGCAGTTCTTC
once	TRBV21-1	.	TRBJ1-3	CASSGHPSSGNTIYF	TGTGCCAGCAGCGGGCACCCAAGCTCTGGAAACACCATATATTTT
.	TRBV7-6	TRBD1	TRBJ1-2	CASSLLFPTGGAWTEGYGYTF	TGTGCCAGCAGCTTACTATTCCCAACAGGGGGCGCGTGGACCGAGGGATATGGCTACACCTTC
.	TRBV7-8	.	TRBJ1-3	CASSLILNDPGNTIYF	TGTGCCAGCAGCTTAATCCTAAACGATCCTGGAAACACCATATATTTT
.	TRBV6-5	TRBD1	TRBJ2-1	CASSVDRVQNEQFF	TGTGCCAGCAGCGTCGACAGGGTCCAGAATGAGCAGTTCTTC
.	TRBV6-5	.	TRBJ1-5	CASTRGEQPQHF	TGTGCCAGCACAAGGGGCGAACAGCCCCAGCATTTT
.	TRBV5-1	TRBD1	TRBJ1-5	CASSRTGGFNQPQHF	TGCGCCAGCAGTAGGACAGGGGGCTTCAATCAGCCCCAGCATTTT
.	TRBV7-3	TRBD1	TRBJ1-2	CARRDRPFYGYTF	TGTGCCAGAAGGGACAGGCCCTTCTATGGCTACACCTTC
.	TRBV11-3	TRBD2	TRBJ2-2	CASSLGLAGGTGELFF	TGTGCCAGCAGCCTGGGACTAGCGGGGGGCACCGGGGAGCTGTTTTTT
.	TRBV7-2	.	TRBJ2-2	CASSFPSRGSQNPGELFF	TGTGCCAGCAGCTTCCCTAGTAGGGGTTCCCAAAACCCCGGGGAGCTGTTTTTT
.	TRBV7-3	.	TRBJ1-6	CASSLEGSYNSPLHF	TGTGCCAGCAGCTTGGAGGGTAGCTATAATTCACCCCTCCACTTT
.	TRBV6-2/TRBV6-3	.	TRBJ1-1	CASSYWGEGNTEAFF	TGTGCCAGCAGTTACTGGGGGGAGGGGAACACTGAAGCTTTCTTT
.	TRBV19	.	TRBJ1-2	CASRLGTYSGYTF	TGTGCCAGTAGACTAGGAACATATTCCGGCTACACCTTC
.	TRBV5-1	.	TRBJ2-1	CASSFDSEYNEQFF	TGCGCCAGCAGCTTCGACAGCGAATACAATGAGCAGTTCTTC
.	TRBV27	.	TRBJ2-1	CASSAHRDTYNEQFF	TGTGCCAGCAGTGCTCACCGGGACACCTACAATGAGCAGTTCTTC
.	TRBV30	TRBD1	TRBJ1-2	CAWRVPTGGSGYTF	TGTGCCTGGAGAGTACCGACAGGGGGATCTGGCTACACCTTC
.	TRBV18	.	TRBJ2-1	CASSPYQQGNNEQFF	TGTGCCAGCTCACCATATCAACAGGGTAACAATGAGCAGTTCTTC
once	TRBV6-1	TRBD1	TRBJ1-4	CASSDGDSRKLFF	TGTGCCAGCAGTGATGGGGACAGCCGGAAACTGTTTTTT
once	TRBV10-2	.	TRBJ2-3	CASSQQGSGDTQYF	TGCGCCAGCAGCCAACAGGGCTCCGGAGATACGCAGTATTTT
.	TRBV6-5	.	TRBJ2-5	CASKGGETQYF	TGTGCCAGCAAGGGCGGGGAGACCCAGTACTTC
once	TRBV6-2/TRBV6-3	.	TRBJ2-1	CASSRGGNEQFF	TGTGCCAGCAGCAGGGGGGGCAATGAGCAGTTCTTC
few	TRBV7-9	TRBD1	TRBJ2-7	CASSSTGSTGSYEQYF	TGTGCCAGCAGCTCGACCGGATCGACAGGGAGCTACGAGCAGTACTTC
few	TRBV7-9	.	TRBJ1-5	CASSFDLTGNQPQHF	TGTGCCAGCAGCTTTGATCTAACGGGCAATCAGCCCCAGCATTTT
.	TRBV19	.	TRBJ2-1	CASSTPNGQFF	TGTGCCAGTAGTACCCCCAACGGGCAGTTCTTC
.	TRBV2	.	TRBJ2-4	CASSLTVAKNIQYF	TGTGCCAGCAGTCTTACAGTAGCCAAAAACATTCAGTACTTC
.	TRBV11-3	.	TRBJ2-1	CASSFASNLNPSYNEQFF	TGTGCCAGCAGCTTCGCCTCGAACTTAAATCCCTCCTACAATGAGCAGTTCTTC
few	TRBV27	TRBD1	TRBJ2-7	CASSSRYRDRERTEQYF	TGTGCCAGCAGTTCGCGTTACCGGGACAGGGAGCGGACCGAGCAGTACTTC